This note documents a single TCR beta chain sequence. This clonotype showed up many times. Which antigen it targets is not known. Base quality data are lacking; no much larger clone is found one base away. The receptor library was made with PCR. The instrument was an Illumina HiSeq 2500. TCR library preparation used molecular barcoding, with unique molecular identifiers applied to normalize quantification of the TCRbeta repertoire. TCRdb handled the public reads itself, with Q25 trimming in fastp and clone calling in MiXCR, and kept productive beta chains. Every CDR3 protein is listed once, alongside the most common genes and DNA of its rows. The sample yields 540,000 or so distinct CDR3 sequences; more than 20% were counted once. The ten largest account for roughly 15% of the sample. The data were obtained in a study of T-cell reconstitution after alpha-beta-depleted transplantation in children (dated by TCRdb to about 2016). As for the study more broadly: Using TCR repertoire profiling, the study quantitatively followed how T-cell immune reconstitution unfolded in children after TCRalphabeta/CD19-depleted allogeneic hematopoietic cell transplantation. The paper's findings and limits, for the study overall: The high TCRbeta diversity at day 60 in some patients was ascribed to recipient T cells and intrathymic progenitors that had survived conditioning. Hyperexpanded clone frequencies declined over subsequent months; after one year, T-cell counts and TCRbeta diversity were mostly attributed to newly produced T cells. About two months after transplant, the apparently early recovery of alphabetaT-cell counts reportedly depended on just several hundred clones that had expanded rapidly and came from non-depleted graft cells.

Per the germline V gene (reference sequence), SEHNR is the CDR1 and FQNEAQ is the CDR2. Measured from the cysteine to the phenylalanine, the CDR3 is 15 residues long. The DNA shown is the 45-base CDR3, in frame from base 1. The V and J ends are trimmed by 3 bases and 2 bases, leaving 11 bases between them. Sample treatment or condition, as interpreted from the label and publication: allogeneic hematopoietic cell transplantation with graft depleted of TCRalphabeta T cells and CD19 B cells. The transplant recipients were children given TCRalphabeta/CD19-depleted allogeneic hematopoietic cell grafts. This sample comprised PBMCs, mostly from graft donor cells, obtained 360 days after TCRalphabeta/CD19-depleted stem cell transplant. The chain was built from TRBV7-9 and TRBJ1-3; there is no confident call for the D gene. This sequence originates from a boy under three years old who had a stem cell transplant for acute myeloid leukemia, so the T cells may come from the graft donor. The nucleotide sequence reads as follows: TGTGCCAGCAGCTTCTCCGACGGTGCTGGAAACACCATATATTTT. Translated, it reads CASSFSDGAGNTIYF.